This is a list of T cell receptor beta chains from one sample in a study of siplizumab effects on memory and regulatory T cells. TCRdb's table, derived via immunoSEQ multiplex PCR, lists solely in-frame clones and lacks some. The sample has roughly 100,000 clones, over 95% seen once. Sequencing input: naive CD4+ T cells sorted from blood. Source of these receptors: a human donor in good health. The CDR3 runs from the conserved cysteine through the conserved F or W. D genes are given only for firm matches.

J gene: TRBJ2-2
V gene: TRBV7-2
D gene: TRBD2
CDR3 protein: CASSFSSGEIGELFF
CDR3 DNA: TGTGCCAGCAGCTTTTCTAGCGGGGAGATCGGGGAGCTGTTTTTT

J gene: TRBJ1-5
V gene: TRBV14
D gene: .
CDR3 protein: CASSPGGSSNQPQHF
CDR3 DNA: TGTGCCAGCAGCCCGGGGGGTTCTAGCAATCAGCCCCAGCATTTT

J gene: TRBJ1-1
V gene: TRBV11-2
D gene: .
CDR3 protein: CASSLAPDSYMNTEAFF
CDR3 DNA: TGTGCCAGCAGCTTAGCCCCCGACAGTTACATGAACACTGAAGCTTTCTTT

J gene: TRBJ1-5
V gene: TRBV6-1
D gene: TRBD1
CDR3 protein: CASRLRGDSNQPQHF
CDR3 DNA: TGTGCCAGCAGACTCAGGGGGGATAGCAATCAGCCCCAGCATTTT

J gene: TRBJ1-2
V gene: TRBV7-9
D gene: TRBD1
CDR3 protein: CASSSQAGGGYTF
CDR3 DNA: TGTGCCAGCAGTTCCCAGGCAGGGGGTGGCTACACCTTC

J gene: TRBJ2-5
V gene: TRBV5-1
D gene: TRBD1
CDR3 protein: CASSLGGGGETQYF
CDR3 DNA: TGCGCCAGCAGCTTGGGAGGGGGCGGAGAGACCCAGTACTTC

J gene: TRBJ2-5
V gene: TRBV5-1
D gene: TRBD2
CDR3 protein: CASSRTSGGALGETQYF
CDR3 DNA: TGCGCCAGCAGCAGGACTAGCGGGGGGGCTCTAGGGGAGACCCAGTACTTC

J gene: TRBJ2-7
V gene: TRBV28
D gene: .
CDR3 protein: CASYSEGQTYEQYF
CDR3 DNA: TGTGCCAGCTACTCCGAGGGACAAACCTACGAGCAGTACTTC

J gene: TRBJ1-1
V gene: TRBV9
D gene: .
CDR3 protein: CASSQRGVNTEAFF
CDR3 DNA: TGTGCCAGCAGCCAAAGGGGGGTGAACACTGAAGCTTTCTTT

J gene: TRBJ1-1
V gene: TRBV10-3
D gene: TRBD1
CDR3 protein: CAISQQGKNTEAFF
CDR3 DNA: TGTGCCATCTCCCAACAGGGGAAGAACACTGAAGCTTTCTTT